This T cell receptor beta chain was sequenced for a study of preoperative IRX-2 immunotherapy in early breast cancer. The data were produced by immunoSEQ multiplex PCR, yet TCRdb's version contains in-frame clones alone and is incomplete. The sample has tens of thousands of clones; approximately 95% are singletons. The treatment denotes: preoperative locoregional IRX-2 cytokine immunotherapy. Patients received preoperative, locoregional IRX-2 cytokine immunotherapy in a phase Ib study. The germline V gene has CDR1 SGHRS and CDR2 YFSETQ. This CDR3 has 15 residues. V was trimmed by 0 bases and J by 5 bases, leaving 12 bases between them.

The chain employs TRBV5-1 and TRBJ2-1, with a possible D match to TRBD2 (6 bases). The source of this sequence is a human donor with breast cancer. The sample consisted of tumor tissue, taken after IRX-2 immunotherapy. CDR3: CASSLAGLNHNEQFF. Written as DNA, the CDR3 is TGCGCCAGCAGCTTGGCGGGACTTAACCACAATGAGCAGTTCTTC.